The 17 T cell receptor beta chains given below trace back to one sample, sequenced in a study of molecular identifiers for immune sequencing clone quantification. TCRdb reprocessed the PCR reads with MiXCR, giving one entry per CDR3 protein. The sample has about 640,000 distinct CDR3 sequences, just under 20% seen once; the top ten hold roughly 0.85%. The source material was naive CD8+ T cells from blood, with Jurkat cell RNA spiked in. The subset: FACS-sorted CD8+CD4-CCR7+CD45RA+ naive T cells. The receptors derive from a human donor in good health. Some libraries in this study had Jurkat cell RNA spiked in.

This clonotype came up many times. At one end the junction does not follow the germline gene, possibly because of a read error. This rearrangement joins TRBV29-1 to TRBJ2-7; either TRBD1 or TRBD2 may fit D (7 bases each). The germline gives CDR1 SQVTM, CDR2 ANQGSEA. The CDR3 covers 13 residues. CDR3: CSVEDREGRGQYF. The CDR3 bases are TGCAGCGTCGAAGACAGGGAGGGACGGGGGCAGTACTTC.

The table lists this clonotype with many counts. This chain uses TRBV5-4 with TRBJ1-6, with 8 bases identical to TRBD1. This CDR3 has 14 amino acids. Germline CDR1 and CDR2: SGHNT and YYREEE (reference sequence). V dropped 2 bases and J dropped 10; count of bases not matched to a gene: 5. The CDR3 region is CASSFGTGISPLHF. The CDR3 DNA sequence: TGTGCCAGCAGCTTCGGGACAGGCATATCACCCCTCCACTTT. Supplemented by reference TRBV5-4 and TRBJ1-6, the full variable domain reads ETGVTQSPTHLIKTRGQQVTLRCSSQSGHNTVSWYQQALGQGPQFIFQYYREEENGRGNFPPRFSGLQFPNYSSELNVNALELDDSALYLCASSFGTGISPLHFGNGTRLTVT.

This clonotype came up many times. The J gene is TRBJ2-3, the V gene TRBV4-3; 12 bases map to TRBD2. V dropped 1 base and J dropped 8; count of bases not matched to a gene: 13. This CDR3 contains 18 residues. Germline CDR1 is LGHNA and CDR2 is YSLEER. CDR3 DNA: TGCGCCAGCAGCCAAGCTAAATCTAGCGGGAGGGCCGGGGGTACGCAGTATTTT. This codes for CASSQAKSSGRAGGTQYF.

This chain joins TRBV9 and TRBJ2-3; perhaps TRBD1 as D (5 bases). Trimming left V 4 bases short and J 0 bases short, with 12 bases between. The CDR3 runs 15 residues. Germline V gene lookup returns CDR1 SGDLS and CDR2 YYNGEE. CDR3 region: CASSPQGFSTDTQYF. In DNA, the CDR3 is TGTGCCAGCAGCCCCCAGGGTTTTAGCACAGATACGCAGTATTTT.

Points on this clonotype: This may arise from a read error, as a much more abundant clone is one base away. This CDR3 is missing its conserved last phenylalanine or tryptophan, likely due to a read error. This chain uses TRBV15 with TRBJ2-3, with D perhaps matching TRBD2 (5 bases). CDR1 and CDR2 from the germline V gene are LNHNV and YYDKDF (reference sequence). The V end lost 8 bases, the J end lost 4 bases, and 16 bases lay between the germline ends. The CDR3 sequence is 14 residues long. The CDR3 DNA is TGTGCCACCGGGCAGCTTCTAGCCGCAGATACGCAGTATTCT. It encodes CATGQLLAADTQYS.

This clonotype was seen ten or more times. The chain employs TRBV30 and TRBJ2-1; D is perhaps TRBD1 or TRBD2 (6 bases each). This CDR3 is 14 amino acids long. Germline V gene sequence: CDR1 GTSNPN, CDR2 SVGIG (reference sequence). V shed 2 bases and J shed 2 bases, with 10 bases lying between them. In nucleotides, the CDR3 is TGTGCCTGGAGTTTGGGGGGCACCTACAATGAGCAGTTCTTC. Its protein is CAWSLGGTYNEQFF.

With respect to this clonotype: This sequence may be a read error, since a much larger clone differs from it by one base. V is TRBV4-1 and J is TRBJ2-7; 7 bases are shared with TRBD2. CDR1 is MGHRA and CDR2 is YSYEKL in the germline V gene. The CDR3 consists of 18 residues. V lost 5 bases and J lost 1; bases outside the gene matches: 17. CDR3 coding DNA: TGCGCCAGCAGCGTGATACTAGCGAGGGACCAAATTTCCTACGAGCAGTACTTC. Translating gives CASSVILARDQISYEQYF.

There are many counts of this clonotype. The rearrangement joins TRBV14 to TRBJ1-1; D is ambiguous. Looked up from germline, CDR1 is SGHDN and CDR2 is FVKESK. The CDR3 contains 14 residues. Trimming stripped 2 bases from V and 5 bases from J, with 12 bases between. CDR3 sequence: CASSQWGLGTEAFF. The CDR3, as DNA: TGTGCCAGCAGCCAATGGGGTCTGGGGACTGAAGCTTTCTTT.

This clonotype came up many times. The rearrangement uses TRBV4-2 and TRBJ2-7; TRBD2 matches 9 bases. Per germline, CDR1 LGHNA and CDR2 YNFKEQ. The V segment lost 1 base and the J segment 6 bases; nucleotides outside the gene matches: 4. This CDR3 has 14 amino acids. Here the CDR3 reads CASSQVLGLAEQYF. Written as DNA, the CDR3 is TGTGCCAGCAGCCAAGTGTTGGGACTAGCCGAGCAGTACTTC.

This clonotype was seen ten or more times. V gene TRBV30 combines with J gene TRBJ2-3, with 13 bases fitting TRBD2. CDR3 size: 15 residues. Germline assignment: CDR1 GTSNPN and CDR2 SVGIG (reference sequence). V lost 4 bases to trimming and J lost 7 bases; unmatched junction nucleotides: 8. CDR3 nucleotides: TGTGCCTGGACCGCCGGGACTAGCGGGGCCTATACGCAGTATTTT. Its translation: CAWTAGTSGAYTQYF.

In regard to this clonotype: A read error is possible here, since a much larger clone lies one base away. The conserved closing phenylalanine or tryptophan is absent in this CDR3, likely reflecting a read error. The rearrangement links TRBV6-2 or TRBV6-3 to TRBJ1-1, with D possibly being TRBD1 (5 bases). CDR3 length: 13 amino acids. V was pared by 2 bases and J by 6 bases, with 10 bases between. Germline V gives CDR1 MNHEY, CDR2 SVGEGT. The CDR3 coding sequence is TGTGCCAGCAGTTACGAGGGGTTTGCTGAAGCTTTCCTT. It specifies CASSYEGFAEAFL.

With regard to this clonotype: In this CDR3 the conserved last residue, phenylalanine or tryptophan, is missing, so a read error is likely. The CDR3 bases are TGCGCCAGCAGCTTAGCGACAGCGAACACTGAAGCTTTCCTG. It codes for CASSLATANTEAFL. The rearrangement joins TRBV5-1 to TRBJ1-1; D may be TRBD1 (5 bases). Trimming shortened V by 2 bases and J by 1 base, and 9 bases separated the two germline ends. Germline loops: CDR1 SGHRS, CDR2 YFSETQ. CDR3 size: 14 residues.

This clonotype was detected a few times. Sequence at one end of the junction differs from germline and may be a read error. The chain joins TRBV4-1 to TRBJ2-5, with 8 bases aligning to TRBD1. Germline assignment: CDR1 MGHRA and CDR2 YSYEKL. The CDR3 spans 17 residues. DNA for the CDR3: TGCGCCAGCAGCCAAGAGCCCCTGGGTCAGGGGGCGGAGACCCAGCACTTC. Translation: CASSQEPLGQGAETQHF.

The chain has TRBV6-1 and TRBJ2-2, with D tentatively TRBD2 (6 bases). Germline V CDR1 and CDR2: MNHNS, SASEGT. V was cut by 6 bases and J by 6 bases, with 17 bases left in between. This CDR3 contains 15 residues. In nucleotides, the CDR3 is TGTGCCAGCAGCCCCTGGGGAGGTGAGGCCGGGGAGCTGTTTTTT. The encoded protein is CASSPWGGEAGELFF.

The CDR3 reads CASRGSEDPQETQYF. CDR3 DNA sequence: TGTGCCAGCAGGGGTAGCGAAGACCCTCAAGAGACCCAGTACTTC. The chain couples TRBV12-3 or TRBV12-4 to TRBJ2-5, with TRBD2 as a possible D gene (5 bases). CDR3 length: 15 amino acids. V shed 6 bases and J shed 2 bases, with 16 bases lying between them.

To note about this clonotype: A much bigger clone sits one base away, suggesting this may be a read error. The chain joins TRBV7-9 to TRBJ1-1; TRBD1 agrees at 8 bases. Germline-derived CDR1 and CDR2 are SEHNR and FQNEAQ (reference sequence). The CDR3 covers 12 residues. This CDR3 reads CASRDRATEALF. CDR3 bases: TGTGCCAGCAGGGACAGGGCCACTGAAGCTCTCTTT.

This clonotype was counted only a few times. The J gene is TRBJ2-7, the V gene TRBV24-1, with D possibly being TRBD1 or TRBD2 (5 bases each). The CDR3 is 14 amino acids. V lost 4 bases, J lost 1 base, and 10 bases lay in between. Germline CDR1 KGHDR, CDR2 SFDVKD. The CDR3 sequence: CATSDRDASYEQYF. CDR3 bases: TGTGCCACCAGTGACCGGGACGCGTCCTACGAGCAGTACTTC.